The rows below give T cell receptor beta chains drawn from one sample of a study of human T cells and chemical hapten exposure. TCRdb re-derived calls from the RACE reads in MiXCR, one entry per CDR3 protein. The table has about 340,000 distinct CDR3 sequences, about 7% seen once. The source material was whole blood, sampled in connection with sensitization to the hapten diphenylcyclopropenone (DPC). The receptors were gathered from a woman younger than 35 with alopecia areata. Some clones in this sample may be carry-over from other donors' samples. CDR3s include the opening cysteine and the closing phenylalanine or tryptophan. The D gene is left open where the match is weak. Clone size, where shown, is once, few, many, or a class for clones that have expanded.

>TRBV10-3|few|NA|TRBJ2-3
CATQRSTDTQYF
TGTGCCACCCAGCGGAGCACAGATACGCAGTATTTT
>TRBV11-2|NA|NA|TRBJ1-4
CASRLGVNEKLFF
TGTGCCAGCAGGCTAGGGGTTAATGAAAAACTGTTTTTT
>TRBV18|NA|NA|TRBJ1-4
CASSPSSEANEKLFF
TGTGCCAGCTCACCATCTAGCGAAGCTAATGAAAAACTGTTTTTT
>TRBV13|many|TRBD1|TRBJ2-7
CASSFRGQGNEQYF
TGTGCCAGCAGCTTCCGGGGACAGGGGAACGAGCAGTACTTC
>TRBV25-1|many|NA|TRBJ2-1
CASRLGALFF
TGTGCCAGCAGGCTGGGGGCCTTATTCTTC
>TRBV6-1|NA|NA|TRBJ1-2
CAGRSEQGGGYTF
TGTGCCGGTCGAAGCGAACAGGGAGGAGGCTACACCTTC
>TRBV7-2|NA|NA|TRBJ1-3
CASSLGEGYGNTIYF
TGTGCCAGCAGCTTGGGAGAAGGCTATGGAAACACCATATATTTT
>TRBV4-3|NA|NA|TRBJ1-6
CASSKVWGKGDSPLHF
TGCGCCAGCAGCAAGGTATGGGGGAAAGGGGATTCACCCCTCCACTTT
>TRBV15|many|NA|TRBJ2-1
CATSREEGINEQFF
TGTGCCACCAGCAGAGAAGAGGGCATCAATGAGCAGTTCTTC
>TRBV28|many|TRBD2|TRBJ2-7
CASSSNPAGTSGGKALEQYF
TGTGCCAGCAGTTCGAACCCAGCCGGGACTAGCGGGGGAAAGGCCCTCGAGCAGTACTTC
>TRBV20-1|NA|NA|TRBJ1-1
CSVLSTGGGTEAFF
TGCAGTGTTCTATCGACGGGTGGTGGCACTGAAGCTTTCTTT
>TRBV5-1|NA|NA|TRBJ2-2
CASSLSQVTGELFF
TGCGCCAGCAGCTTGTCCCAGGTCACCGGGGAGCTGTTTTTT
>TRBV6-5|few|TRBD2|TRBJ2-7
CASSYSGLAGIYEQYF
TGTGCCAGCAGTTACTCGGGACTAGCGGGGATATACGAGCAGTACTTC
>TRBV29-1|few|TRBD1|TRBJ1-1
CSVRDREGTEAFF
TGCAGCGTTCGGGACAGGGAGGGCACTGAAGCTTTCTTT